This TCR beta chain was sequenced during a study of CD8 T cells in ankylosing spondylitis. Study results and caveats: Roughly eight highly homologous variants formed a TCR beta motif that appeared characteristic of ankylosing spondylitis blood.

The germline V and J ends were trimmed by 5 bases and 9 bases, with 14 bases remaining between them. The CDR3 spans 13 residues. Molecular-barcoded quantitative 5'-RACE produced these TCR beta libraries. A single record per CDR3 protein comes from TCRdb applying MiXCR to the 5' RACE reads. The sample has under 850,000 distinct CDR3 sequences, 15% to 20% seen once; the top ten hold under 20%. Concerning this clonotype: Antigen: not known.

The receptor comes from a male donor with ankylosing spondylitis. The chain has TRBV12-3 or TRBV12-4 and TRBJ2-1; D unclear. Source material: blood, either unsorted or a sorted T cell fraction (not recorded which). The chain's CDR3 is CASSTLGEAEQFF. CDR3 bases: TGTGCCAGCAGTACGCTCGGTGAGGCTGAGCAGTTCTTC.